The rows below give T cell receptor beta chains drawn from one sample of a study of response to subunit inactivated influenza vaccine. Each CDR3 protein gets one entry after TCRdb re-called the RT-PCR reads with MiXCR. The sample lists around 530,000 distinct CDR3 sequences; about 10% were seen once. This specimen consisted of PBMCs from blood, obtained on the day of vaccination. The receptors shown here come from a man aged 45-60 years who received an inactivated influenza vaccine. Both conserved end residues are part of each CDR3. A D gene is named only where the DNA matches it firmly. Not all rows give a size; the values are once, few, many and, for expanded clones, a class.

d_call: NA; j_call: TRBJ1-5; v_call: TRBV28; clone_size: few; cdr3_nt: TGTGCCAGCAGTTTAAGAGGGGGGTATCAGCCCCAGCATTTT; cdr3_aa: CASSLRGGYQPQHF
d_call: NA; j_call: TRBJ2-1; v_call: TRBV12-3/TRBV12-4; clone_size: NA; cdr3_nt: TGTGCCAGCAGACCCCGGGACGGGGGGCGCAATGAGCAGTTCTTC; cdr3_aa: CASRPRDGGRNEQFF
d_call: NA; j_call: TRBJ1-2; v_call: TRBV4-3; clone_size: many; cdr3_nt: TGCGCCAGCAGCCAAGATCGTCCCGGCGGGGGCAGAGGTGGCTACACCTTC; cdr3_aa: CASSQDRPGGGRGGYTF
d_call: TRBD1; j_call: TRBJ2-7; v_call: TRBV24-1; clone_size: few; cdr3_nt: TGTGCCACCAGCGGACAGGCCAGCTACGAGCAGTACTTC; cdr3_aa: CATSGQASYEQYF
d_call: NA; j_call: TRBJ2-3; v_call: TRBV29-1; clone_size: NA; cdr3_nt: TGCAGCGTTGATTGGGACAACCGACACACAGATACGCAGTATTTT; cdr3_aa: CSVDWDNRHTDTQYF
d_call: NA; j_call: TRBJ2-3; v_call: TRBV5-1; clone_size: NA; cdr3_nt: TGCGCCAGCAGCTGGGGCAGAGAAAACACAGATACGCAGTATTTT; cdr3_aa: CASSWGRENTDTQYF
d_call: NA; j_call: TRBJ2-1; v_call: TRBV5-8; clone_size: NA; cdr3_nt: TGTGCCAGCAGCTTGCGGGGGCTCAATGAGCAGTTCTTC; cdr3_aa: CASSLRGLNEQFF
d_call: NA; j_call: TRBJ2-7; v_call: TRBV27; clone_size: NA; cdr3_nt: TGTGCCAGCAGTTTATTGGGAGTGGGCAAAGGGGGCGAGCAGTACTTC; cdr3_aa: CASSLLGVGKGGEQYF
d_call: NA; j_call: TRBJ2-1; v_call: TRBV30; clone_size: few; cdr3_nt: TGTGCCTGGAGGGGGGGACAGTTAATTTACAATGAGCAGTTCTTC; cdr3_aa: CAWRGGQLIYNEQFF
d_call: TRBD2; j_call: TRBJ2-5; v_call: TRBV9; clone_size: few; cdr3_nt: TGTGCCAGCAGCGTAGGCATAGCGGGGCAAGAGACCCAGTACTTC; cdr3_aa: CASSVGIAGQETQYF